Below are 11 T cell receptor beta chains sequenced from a single sample in a study of T cells after yellow fever vaccination. TCRdb fed the 5' RACE reads into MiXCR, producing one record per CDR3 protein. The repertoire holds 250,000 to 400,000 distinct CDR3 sequences, with about 4% as singletons. Material: PBMCs, obtained 5 days after the yellow fever booster vaccination. The receptors here all came from a man younger than 30 who received the YFV17D yellow fever vaccine.

This rearrangement joins TRBV9 to TRBJ2-3; D may be TRBD2 (6 bases). The CDR3 is 17 amino acids. The V end was cut by 0 bases, the J end by 2 bases, with 16 bases between. The V gene's germline CDR1 is SGDLS and CDR2 YYNGEE. In DNA, the CDR3 is TGTGCCAGCAGCGTAGAGGGAGGAGGGCATGTCACAGATACGCAGTATTTT. It is translated as CASSVEGGGHVTDTQYF.

This sequence joins TRBV19 and TRBJ1-1, with 9 bases fitting TRBD1. Germline V lookup: CDR1 LNHDA, CDR2 SQIVND (reference sequence). The J segment lost 3 bases and the V segment lost 4 bases, leaving 6 bases of the junction unmatched. This CDR3 region has 15 residues. CDR3 sequence: CASSTPGTGHTEAFF. The CDR3 bases are TGTGCCAGTAGTACTCCCGGGACAGGGCACACTGAAGCTTTCTTT.

The table lists this clonotype with a few counts. The rearrangement links TRBV6-5 to TRBJ2-5; 8 bases agree with TRBD1. The V and J ends lost 6 bases and 1 base, in that order; junction bases with no gene match: 10. The CDR3 is 16 amino acids. Germline loops: CDR1 MNHEY, CDR2 SVGAGI. CDR3 DNA: TGTGCCAGCAGCCCCCTGACAGGGGCGGGCCAAGAGACCCAGTACTTC. Translated, it gives CASSPLTGAGQETQYF.

The sample holds a few counts of this clonotype. This chain joins TRBV4-2 and TRBJ2-2; 10 bases fit TRBD2. Trimming took 3 bases from V and 3 from J; bases not matched to a gene: 4. Germline V gives CDR1 LGHNA, CDR2 YNFKEQ. This CDR3 contains 16 residues. For the CDR3, the DNA is TGTGCCAGCAGCCATATAGCGGGGGGTGACACCGGGGAGCTGTTTTTT. As protein: CASSHIAGGDTGELFF.

The rearrangement uses TRBV19 and TRBJ2-1, with D hard to call. CDR1 is LNHDA and CDR2 is SQIVND in the germline V gene (reference sequence). V was trimmed by 2 bases and J by 6 bases, leaving 14 bases between them. The CDR3 length is 15 residues. CDR3 residues: CASSIPTTLRNEQFF. CDR3 coding DNA: TGTGCCAGTAGTATACCGACAACCCTCCGCAATGAGCAGTTCTTC.

This clonotype was observed a handful of times. The chain couples TRBV29-1 to TRBJ2-3; TRBD1 is a possible D gene (6 bases). The germline V gene has CDR1 SQVTM and CDR2 ANQGSEA. V was pared by 4 bases and J by 2 bases, with 7 bases between. CDR3 length equals 12 residues. CDR3 sequence reads: CSVGDNTDTQYF. The DNA of the CDR3 is TGCAGCGTTGGGGACAACACAGATACGCAGTATTTT.

The V and J genes are TRBV5-1 and TRBJ2-5; 9 bases fit TRBD2. The V and J ends lost 0 bases and 2 bases, in that order; junction bases with no gene match: 5. This CDR3 comprises 16 residues. Germline CDR1 reads SGHRS; CDR2 reads YFSETQ. The CDR3 loop reads CASSLGVAGAQETQYF. The CDR3, as DNA: TGCGCCAGCAGCTTGGGAGTAGCGGGGGCACAAGAGACCCAGTACTTC.

The gene calls are TRBV12-3 or TRBV12-4 and TRBJ1-5; D is perhaps TRBD1 (6 bases). V lost 5 bases and J lost 6, with 17 bases in between. The CDR3 loop spans 15 amino acids. The CDR3 here is CASSRLGGGGQPQHF. DNA of the CDR3: TGTGCCAGCAGTCGCCTCGGCGGGGGCGGTCAGCCCCAGCATTTT.

The chain is built from TRBV20-1 and TRBJ2-1; D is uncertain. Germline V gene data show CDR1 as DFQATT and CDR2 as SNEGSKA (reference sequence). Trimming removed 3 bases at V and 9 bases at J, with 9 bases between. The length of the CDR3 is 11 residues. Written as DNA, the CDR3 is TGCAGTGCTAGGGGTGGCGGTGAGCAGTTCTTC. Amino acids: CSARGGGEQFF.

This sequence joins TRBV6-5 and TRBJ1-4; tentatively, D is TRBD1 (6 bases). Trimming removed 0 bases from V and 7 bases from J, with 18 bases in between. The CDR3 is 17 amino acids. Germline V gene data show CDR1 as MNHEY and CDR2 as SVGAGI. CDR3 loop: CASSYSPTSRGTEKLFF. Here the CDR3 DNA reads TGTGCCAGCAGTTACTCGCCTACCTCCAGGGGTACTGAAAAACTGTTTTTT.

This clonotype was found a few times. This chain uses TRBV7-9 with TRBJ1-2; a weak D match, TRBD1 (5 bases). V was cut by 7 bases and J by 8 bases, with 14 bases left in between. Germline CDR1 is SEHNR and CDR2 is FQNEAQ (reference sequence). This CDR3 spans 12 amino acids. CDR3 nucleotides: TGTGCCAGCACCCTAGGCCGGGACGGCTACACCTTC. As protein: CASTLGRDGYTF.